This T cell receptor beta chain originates from a study of T cell repertoires in cytomegalovirus infection. About this clonotype itself: Its specificity is unknown.

TCRdb reprocessed the reads with MiXCR, giving one entry per CDR3 protein. This repertoire shows around 430,000 distinct CDR3 sequences, about 42% found once; its top ten account for about 39%. The germline gives CDR1 MNHNY, CDR2 SVGAGI (reference sequence). This CDR3 region has 18 residues. J was trimmed by 4 bases and V by 0 bases; bases with no gene match: 12. This clonotype was sampled from a human donor in good health (CMV status not recorded). Some clones in this sample may be carry-over from other donors' samples. This chain connects TRBV6-6 to TRBJ2-3, with 8 bases that match TRBD2. This specimen was cultured PBMCs, taken from culture after CMV antigen stimulation. DNA for the CDR3: TGTGCCAGCAGTTACTCGATTTCCAGCGGGGGTCGATCAGATACGCAGTATTTT. Translation: CASSYSISSGGRSDTQYF.